This T cell receptor beta chain was sequenced during a study of blood T cell repertoires in COVID-19. Study context: COVID-19 samples collected from the United States, Italy and Spain covered acute and convalescent phases.

Germline assignment: CDR1 LNHDA and CDR2 SQIVND (reference sequence). Trimming stripped 7 bases from V and 4 bases from J, with 17 bases between. CDR3 length: 15 residues. The repertoire was sequenced with immunoSEQ multiplex PCR; TCRdb's copy has only in-frame clones and lacks some. The top ten clones hold around 4% of a sample with roughly 100,000 clones, about 81% of them seen once. This clonotype originated in a man in his sixties with acute or convalescent COVID-19. The sample consisted of peripheral blood. The rearrangement links TRBV19 to TRBJ1-5, with a possible D match to TRBD1 (5 bases). CDR3 in DNA: TGTGCCAGTACCCACCTGGGCAGGGTGAATCAGCCCCAGCATTTT. It specifies CASTHLGRVNQPQHF.